The rows below give T cell receptor beta chains drawn from one sample of a study of post-analysis software for immune sequencing data. MiXCR, applied by TCRdb to the PCR reads, yields one record per CDR3 protein. The sample yields about 680,000 distinct CDR3 sequences, roughly three fifths seen once. Source material: blood. These receptors originate from a girl aged 2 to 9 with multiple sclerosis. Both conserved end residues are part of each CDR3. D genes are given only for firm matches. Only part of the rows carry a size: once, few, many, or a class if the clone is expanded.

TRBV7-2,.,TRBJ1-6,.,TGTGCCAGCAGCATTGATAATTCACCCCTCCACTTT,CASSIDNSPLHF
TRBV6-5,few,TRBJ2-5,.,TGTGCCAGCAGCGGTACGGGAGTGGTCGGTGAGACCCAGTACTTC,CASSGTGVVGETQYF
TRBV6-5,.,TRBJ2-7,.,TGTGCCAGCAGTCGGGACTTCCGCTCCTACGAGCAGTACTTC,CASSRDFRSYEQYF
TRBV15,.,TRBJ2-3,TRBD2,TGTGCCACCAGCAGGGGTGCTAGCGGGGGGGCCCACCGGTATTTT,CATSRGASGGAHRYF
TRBV19,.,TRBJ2-7,.,TGTGCCAGTAGTATCACGGATTCCTACGAGCAGTACTTC,CASSITDSYEQYF
TRBV2,.,TRBJ2-3,TRBD2,TGTGCCAGCAGTGAAGCAGGGGGGACTAGACCAGATACGCAGTATTTT,CASSEAGGTRPDTQYF
TRBV7-9,.,TRBJ1-4,.,TGTGCCAGCAGCTTAGCGACGGGCGGGGAAAAACTGTTTTTT,CASSLATGGEKLFF
TRBV20-1,few,TRBJ2-3,TRBD2,TGCAGTGCTAGCTCCTCGACTAGCGGTAACACAGATACGCAGTATTTT,CSASSSTSGNTDTQYF
TRBV12-3/TRBV12-4,.,TRBJ2-1,.,TGTGCCAGCAGTTTAGGCTTCACTAGTAGCGATGACAATGAGCAGTTCTTC,CASSLGFTSSDDNEQFF
TRBV5-1,few,TRBJ2-1,.,TGCGCCAGCACTGGGAGCTCCTACAATGAGCAGTTCTTC,CASTGSSYNEQFF
TRBV10-3,many,TRBJ2-5,TRBD1,TGTGCCATAATACAGGGGTGGCAAGAGACCCAGTACTTC,CAIIQGWQETQYF
TRBV5-1,.,TRBJ2-3,TRBD2,TGCGCCAGCTCCCCCAGACCACTAGCGGGAGGAGCAGATACGCAGTATTTT,CASSPRPLAGGADTQYF
TRBV7-2,few,TRBJ1-5,.,TGTGCCAGCAGCCTTGGACAGACTGGGGACAATCAGCCCCAGCATTTT,CASSLGQTGDNQPQHF
TRBV12-3/TRBV12-4,.,TRBJ2-1,TRBD2,TGTGCCAGCAGTTCCCCCAAAATAGCGGGGCATGAGCAGTTCTTC,CASSSPKIAGHEQFF
TRBV4-2,once,TRBJ1-1,.,TGTGCCAGCAGCCAAGATCGGATGCTGCCCAACACTGAAGCTTTCTTT,CASSQDRMLPNTEAFF
TRBV20-1,.,TRBJ2-4,.,TGCAGTGCTAGAGACAGGGAAGGCAAAAACGTTCAGTACTTC,CSARDREGKNVQYF
TRBV5-1,.,TRBJ2-7,TRBD1,TGCGCCAGCAGCATAAACCGGGACAGTACCTACGAGCAGTACTTC,CASSINRDSTYEQYF
TRBV20-1,few,TRBJ1-1,TRBD1,TGCAGTGCTACTGACAGGGCGCAGTGGAAAGCTTTCTTT,CSATDRAQWKAFF
TRBV5-1,.,TRBJ2-1,.,TGCGCCAGCAGCTTTGGGGACGGTAGGGGTGAGCAGTTCTTC,CASSFGDGRGEQFF
TRBV12-3/TRBV12-4,.,TRBJ1-5,.,TGTGCCAGCAGGGCCGACAGCTATCAGCCCCAGCATTTT,CASRADSYQPQHF
TRBV6-2/TRBV6-3,.,TRBJ1-5,TRBD1,TGTGCCTGCGGGACAGTATGGCAGCCCCAGCATTTT,CACGTVWQPQHF
TRBV27,few,TRBJ2-1,.,TGTGCCAGCAGTTTATGGGGTCAGGGGACCTCCTACAATGAGCAGTTCTTC,CASSLWGQGTSYNEQFF
TRBV15,.,TRBJ2-1,TRBD2,TGTGCCACCAGCAGAGACGGCACTAGCGGGGGTGGGGCCTACAATGAGCAGTTCTTC,CATSRDGTSGGGAYNEQFF
TRBV10-3,few,TRBJ1-4,TRBD1,TGTGCCATCAGTGAAGGGACAGCAACTAATGAAAAACTGTTTTTT,CAISEGTATNEKLFF
TRBV15,few,TRBJ2-3,TRBD1,TGTGCCACCAGCAGAGAAGGGACAGCTCCAGATACGCAGTATTTT,CATSREGTAPDTQYF
TRBV20-1,.,TRBJ2-7,.,TGCAGTGCTAGAGATCTGGACGGCTCCTACGAGCAGTACTTC,CSARDLDGSYEQYF
TRBV6-6,.,TRBJ1-2,.,TGTGCCAGCAGTCCCTGGAGAGGGAATGGCTACACCTTC,CASSPWRGNGYTF
TRBV5-1,.,TRBJ2-3,.,TGCGCCAGCAGCTTCCACCTCGTGGATACGCAGTATTTT,CASSFHLVDTQYF